The 7 T cell receptor beta chains below come from one sample, sequenced in a study of blood T cell repertoires in COVID-19. Data came from immunoSEQ multiplex PCR; TCRdb stores just in-frame clones and leaves some out. The sample shows approximately 210,000 clones, 85% of them seen only once. The sequenced sample was peripheral blood. The receptors here all came from a man aged 55 to 70 with COVID-19, enrolled during active disease.

V gene TRBV27 combines with J gene TRBJ1-1; D is perhaps TRBD1 (5 bases). V lost 0 bases, J lost 7 bases, and 9 bases lay in between. The V gene's germline CDR1 is MNHEY and CDR2 SMNVEV (reference sequence). This CDR3 is built from 13 residues. CDR3 sequence: CASSLSAGREAFF. The CDR3 DNA reads as TGTGCCAGCAGTTTATCGGCAGGGCGTGAAGCTTTCTTT.

The chain is built from TRBV18 and TRBJ2-5; D gene uncertain. CDR1 is KGHSH and CDR2 is LQKENI in the germline V gene. Trimming removed 4 bases at V and 4 bases at J, with 10 bases between. The CDR3 has 13 amino acids. The CDR3 nucleotides read TGTGCCAGCTCACGAGAGCCGGGAGAGACCCAGTACTTC. It specifies CASSREPGETQYF.

This clone was recorded once. The rearrangement links TRBV7-2 to TRBJ2-5; 11 bases align to TRBD1. Trimming removed 4 bases from V and 7 bases from J; junction bases left unmatched: 8. CDR3 length equals 15 residues. Germline loops: CDR1 SGHTA, CDR2 FQGNSA. The CDR3 here is CASSSTGTGGLTQYF. The CDR3 DNA reads TGTGCCAGCAGCTCCACCGGGACAGGGGGTTTGACCCAGTACTTC. Based on the CDR3 plus reference TRBV7-2 and TRBJ2-5, the full variable domain is GAGVSQSPSNKVTEKGKDVELRCDPISGHTALYWYRQSLGQGLEFLIYFQGNSAPDKSGLPSDRFSAERTGGSVSTLTIQRTQQEDSAVYLCASSSTGTGGLTQYFGPGTRLLVL.

The rearrangement links TRBV2 to TRBJ2-7, with a tentative D call TRBD2 (6 bases). The CDR3 is 15 residues long. The germline CDR1 and CDR2 sequences are SNHLY and FYNNEI. Trimming left V 5 bases short and J 1 base short, with 15 bases between. The CDR3 DNA reads as TGTGCCAGCAGTAGATCCGGGACTGGATCCTACGAGCAGTACTTC. Amino acid sequence: CASSRSGTGSYEQYF.

V is TRBV3-1 (or the pseudogene TRBV3-2) and J is TRBJ2-1; TRBD1 aligns across 12 bases. Trimming removed 1 base from V and 7 bases from J; junction bases left unmatched: 8. CDR1 and CDR2 from the germline V gene are LGHDT and YNNKEL (reference sequence). The CDR3 is 17 amino acids. The CDR3 nucleotides are TGTGCCAGCAGCCAAGGGACGGGACAGGGGGCGCGAAATGAGCAGTTCTTC. The encoded protein is CASSQGTGQGARNEQFF.

The CDR3 loop reads CASSPLGDMNTEAFF. As DNA, the CDR3 is TGTGCCAGCTCACCCCTCGGGGACATGAACACTGAAGCTTTCTTT. The J gene is TRBJ1-1, the V gene TRBV18, with D tentatively TRBD1 (6 bases). Germline V gene data show CDR1 as KGHSH and CDR2 as LQKENI. The CDR3 spans 15 residues. V lost 3 bases, J lost 0 bases, and 11 bases lay in between.

Of note for this clone: At one end, the junction sequence differs from germline, possibly due to a read error. This rearrangement joins TRBV6-1 to TRBJ2-7; unclear D gene. The CDR3 runs 15 residues. Germline V CDR1 and CDR2: MNHNS, SASEGT. CDR3 sequence (DNA): TGTGCCAGCAGGGAAGGGCCCGCGGCCTCCTACGAGCAGTACTTC. Protein product: CASREGPAASYEQYF.